This TCR beta chain comes out of a study of blood T cell repertoires in COVID-19. About the study: The cDNA or gDNA used as material had been derived from T cells, B-cell-depleted T cells, or PBMCs.

In assigning cohorts, the study relied on participant-reported clinical history. All recovered Cohort 3 donors got two negative PCRs, got clearance, or saw symptom resolution. Trimming removed 4 bases from V and 5 bases from J, with 24 bases in between. Germline CDR1 reads MGHDK; CDR2 reads SYGVNS. CDR3 length: 17 amino acids. Per the authors' pipeline: The assay estimated nucleated cells by amplifying reference gene primers. Profiling relied on immunoSEQ multiplex PCR, and the TCRdb table lists in-frame clones only, not all of them. The DNA was the basis for D and trimming; V, J and clone size are from that table. Of roughly 250,000 clones detected, around nine tenths appear once; the ten largest clones hold less than 2.5%.

The rearrangement links TRBV25-1 to TRBJ2-7; possibly TRBD2 for D (7 bases). The TCR sequence derives from a woman aged 18-35 years who had recovered from COVID-19. The sequenced sample was PBMCs or T cells enriched from blood (not recorded which). The CDR3 loop reads CASSALQGRAISDEQYF. The CDR3, as DNA: TGTGCCAGCAGTGCCCTCCAGGGGAGGGCTATTTCGGACGAGCAGTACTTC.